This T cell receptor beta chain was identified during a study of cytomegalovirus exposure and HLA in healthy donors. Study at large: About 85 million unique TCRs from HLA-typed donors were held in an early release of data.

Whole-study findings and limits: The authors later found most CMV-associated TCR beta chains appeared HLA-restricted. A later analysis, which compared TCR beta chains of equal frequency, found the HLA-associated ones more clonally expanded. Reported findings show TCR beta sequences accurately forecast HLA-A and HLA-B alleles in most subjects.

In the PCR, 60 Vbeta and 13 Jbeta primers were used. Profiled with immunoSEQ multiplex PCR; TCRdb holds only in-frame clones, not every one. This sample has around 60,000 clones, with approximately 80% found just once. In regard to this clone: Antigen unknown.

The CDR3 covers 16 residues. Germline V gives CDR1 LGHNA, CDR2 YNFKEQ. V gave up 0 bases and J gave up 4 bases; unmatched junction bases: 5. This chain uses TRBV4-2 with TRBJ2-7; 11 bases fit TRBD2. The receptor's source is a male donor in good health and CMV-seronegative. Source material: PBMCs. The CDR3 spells CASSQDKTSGGYEQYF. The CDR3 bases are TGTGCCAGCAGCCAAGACAAAACTAGCGGGGGTTACGAGCAGTACTTC.